Listed below are T cell receptor beta chains from one sample, sequenced in a study of shared clonotypes between healthy human individuals. Produced via immunoSEQ multiplex PCR; TCRdb's table is partial and in-frame only. The sample has nearly 1,000,000 clones, roughly 72% seen once. Input material: memory CD4+ T cells sorted from blood. The receptors come from a young man in good health. Both conserved end residues are part of each CDR3. D genes are given only for firm matches. Clone size appears in some rows only: once, few, many, or a class for an expanded clone.

TRBD1,.,TRBV9,TRBJ2-1,CASSLTGTGIGNEQFF,TGTGCCAGCAGCTTAACCGGGACAGGGATCGGGAATGAGCAGTTCTTC
.,.,TRBV27,TRBJ1-1,CASSLLQNTEAFF,TGTGCCAGCAGTTTATTACAGAACACTGAAGCTTTCTTT
.,few,TRBV7-8,TRBJ2-2,CASSLILAGTANTGELFF,TGTGCCAGCAGCTTAATCCTAGCCGGGACGGCGAACACCGGGGAGCTGTTTTTT
.,.,TRBV6-5,TRBJ1-6,CASRRQAEGPPLHF,TGTGCCAGCAGACGACAGGCCGAGGGACCGCCCCTCCACTTT
.,.,TRBV2,TRBJ2-5,CASSGQVEETQYF,TGTGCCAGCAGTGGACAGGTTGAAGAGACCCAGTACTTC
TRBD2,.,TRBV5-4,TRBJ2-2,CASRAQRETGELFF,TGTGCCAGCAGAGCCCAGCGGGAGACCGGGGAGCTGTTTTTT
.,.,TRBV2,TRBJ2-1,CASSPIGYNEQFF,TGTGCCAGTTCCCCCATAGGATACAATGAGCAGTTCTTC
TRBD2,.,TRBV5-1,TRBJ2-1,CASSAGEPYNEQFF,TGCGCCAGCTCAGCGGGAGAACCGTACAATGAGCAGTTCTTC
TRBD2,.,TRBV7-2,TRBJ2-7,CASSFVGRAGEQYF,TGTGCCAGCAGCTTTGTCGGGAGGGCCGGGGAGCAGTACTTC
TRBD1,.,TRBV19,TRBJ1-5,CASSGAGGLGNQPQHF,TGTGCCAGTAGTGGGGCAGGGGGCTTGGGCAATCAGCCCCAGCATTTT
TRBD1,.,TRBV30,TRBJ1-1,CAWTRTGRNTEAFF,TGTGCCTGGACTAGGACAGGGAGAAACACTGAAGCTTTCTTT
.,.,TRBV2,TRBJ1-6,CASSDQPYNSPLHF,TGTGCCAGCAGTGACCAGCCCTATAATTCACCCCTCCACTTT
.,once,TRBV4-3,TRBJ2-1,CASSQGWDPPYNEQFF,TGCGCCAGCAGCCAAGGATGGGACCCGCCCTACAATGAGCAGTTCTTC
.,.,TRBV9,TRBJ1-1,CASSVHQNTEAFF,TGTGCCAGCAGCGTTCATCAGAACACTGAAGCTTTCTTT
TRBD1,.,TRBV6-5,TRBJ1-6,CASSYSDRQFSPLHF,TGTGCCAGCAGTTACTCGGACAGGCAGTTTTCACCCCTCCACTTT
TRBD1,once,TRBV28,TRBJ2-7,CASSSIGQGSYEQYF,TGTGCCAGCAGTTCCATAGGACAGGGTTCCTACGAGCAGTACTTC
.,.,TRBV5-4,TRBJ1-4,CASSLVGEKLFF,TGTGCCAGCAGCTTGGTGGGTGAAAAACTGTTTTTT
TRBD2,.,TRBV19,TRBJ2-5,CASSIGQRGQETQYF,TGTGCCAGTAGTATAGGTCAGCGGGGACAAGAGACCCAGTACTTC
TRBD1,.,TRBV12-5,TRBJ2-3,CASGPGTGGADTQYF,TGTGCTAGTGGTCCCGGGACAGGGGGTGCAGATACGCAGTATTTT
.,.,TRBV27,TRBJ1-5,CASSPRTARGSNQPQHF,TGTGCCAGCAGCCCTAGGACCGCCCGGGGTAGCAATCAGCCCCAGCATTTT
.,.,TRBV11-3,TRBJ2-2,CASSVLNTGELFF,TGTGCCAGCAGCGTCCTAAACACCGGGGAGCTGTTTTTT
TRBD2,few,TRBV7-8,TRBJ2-7,CASSSREGRNYEQYF,TGTGCCAGCAGCTCCCGGGAGGGCCGGAACTACGAGCAGTACTTC
.,.,TRBV18,TRBJ2-3,CASSRVGAAITDTQYF,TGTGCCAGCTCGAGGGTGGGTGCGGCGATCACAGATACGCAGTATTTT
TRBD1,many,TRBV10-3,TRBJ1-1,CAISESILSIGQGRTEAFF,TGTGCCATCAGTGAGTCGATTCTGTCCATCGGACAGGGACGCACTGAAGCTTTCTTT
.,.,TRBV6-9,TRBJ2-2,CGRHRGHRGAVF,TGTGGGCGGCACAGAGGGCACCGGGGAGCTGTTTTT
.,.,TRBV11-2,TRBJ2-7,CASSLGTASSYEQYF,TGTGCCAGCAGCTTAGGGACAGCCTCTTCCTACGAGCAGTACTTC
.,.,TRBV14,TRBJ1-5,CASSQGWKQGSNQPQHF,TGTGCCAGCAGCCAAGGATGGAAACAGGGCAGCAATCAGCCCCAGCATTTT
.,.,TRBV25-1,TRBJ2-2,CASSESGVTGELFF,TGTGCCAGCAGTGAATCTGGAGTGACCGGGGAGCTGTTTTTT
.,.,TRBV7-6,TRBJ2-7,CASSLGQPGEQYF,TGTGCCAGCAGCCTCGGACAGCCGGGGGAGCAGTACTTC
.,few,TRBV28,TRBJ2-5,CASEEGGETQYF,TGTGCCAGCGAGGAGGGGGGGGAGACCCAGTACTTC
TRBD2,.,TRBV11-2,TRBJ2-2,CASSLISGGTGELFF,TGTGCCAGCAGCCTCATTAGCGGGGGGACCGGGGAGCTGTTTTTT
.,.,TRBV7-9,TRBJ1-1,CASRRGPNTEAFF,TGTGCCAGCAGGCGGGGCCCGAACACTGAAGCTTTCTTT
.,.,TRBV6-6,TRBJ2-7,CASSFDTIDEQYF,TGTGCCAGCAGTTTCGACACCATTGACGAGCAGTACTTC
.,.,TRBV5-1,TRBJ1-3,CASRSTDSSGNTIYF,TGCGCCAGCAGATCGACAGATAGCTCTGGAAACACCATATATTTT
TRBD1,.,TRBV28,TRBJ2-6,CASSLSGQGRSGANVLTF,TGTGCCAGCAGTTTGTCGGGACAGGGTAGGTCTGGGGCCAACGTCCTGACTTTC
TRBD1,.,TRBV18,TRBJ1-1,CASSPRQGGWNTEAFF,TGTGCCAGCTCACCACGCCAGGGGGGGTGGAACACTGAAGCTTTCTTT
.,once,TRBV5-4,TRBJ2-3,CASSRTGADTQYF,TGTGCCAGCTCGAGAACAGGAGCAGATACGCAGTATTTT